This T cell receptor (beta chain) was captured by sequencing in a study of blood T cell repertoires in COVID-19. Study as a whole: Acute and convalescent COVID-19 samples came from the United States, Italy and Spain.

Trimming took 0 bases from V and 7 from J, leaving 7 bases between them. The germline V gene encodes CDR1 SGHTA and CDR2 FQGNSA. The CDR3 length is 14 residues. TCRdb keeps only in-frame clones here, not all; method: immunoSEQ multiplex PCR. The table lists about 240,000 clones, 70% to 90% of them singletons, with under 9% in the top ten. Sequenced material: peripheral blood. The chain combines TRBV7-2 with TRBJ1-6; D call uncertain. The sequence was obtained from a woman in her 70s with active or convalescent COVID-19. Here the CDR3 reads CASSLAGVNSPLHF. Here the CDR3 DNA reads TGTGCCAGCAGCTTAGCCGGGGTCAATTCACCCCTCCACTTT.